Below are 10 T cell receptor beta chains sequenced from a single sample in a study. TCRdb fed the RT-PCR reads into MiXCR, producing one record per CDR3 protein. The sample shows hundreds of thousands of distinct CDR3 sequences, around 14% of them seen only once. Material: memory CD4+ T cells from blood. Receptors were obtained from a female donor in good health, serving as a healthy control.

With regard to this clonotype: This may stem from a read error, because a much larger clone lies one nucleotide away. The rearrangement links TRBV12-3 or TRBV12-4 to TRBJ1-5; D is unclear. Trimming cost V 3 bases and J 5 bases, with 5 bases left between them. This CDR3 has 12 amino acids. The CDR3 bases are TGTGCCAGCAGTTTCTCCCATCAGCCCCAGCATTTT. It translates to CASSFSHQPQHF.

CDR3 sequence (DNA): TGCAGCGTTATTGCCCTAGCGGGAGCGGGTGAGCAGTTCTTC. It yields the protein CSVIALAGAGEQFF. The rearrangement links TRBV29-1 to TRBJ2-1, with 10 nucleotides matching TRBD2. Germline CDR1 is SQVTM and CDR2 is ANQGSEA. The CDR3 has 14 residues. With V trimmed by 5 bases and J by 9 bases, 10 bases remained unmatched.

The chain uses TRBV7-9 and TRBJ2-5; D is undetermined. Germline-derived CDR1 and CDR2 are SEHNR and FQNEAQ (reference sequence). The CDR3 contains 12 residues. V was cut by 11 bases and J by 5 bases, with 15 bases left in between. The CDR3 reads CALGHLRETQYF. CDR3 bases: TGTGCCCTGGGCCACCTGAGGGAGACCCAGTACTTC.

This clonotype was recorded a few times. The rearrangement links TRBV12-3 or TRBV12-4 to TRBJ2-6; tentatively, D is TRBD2 (6 bases). The V gene lost 5 bases and the J gene lost 0 bases, with 14 bases spanning the gap. This CDR3 is 17 amino acids long. The CDR3 loop is CASSLGPGVSGANVLTF. CDR3 sequence (DNA): TGTGCCAGCAGTCTGGGACCGGGAGTCTCTGGGGCCAACGTCCTGACTTTC.

The rearrangement joins TRBV18 to TRBJ2-7; weak D call: TRBD1 (5 bases). Per the germline V gene, CDR1 is KGHSH and CDR2 is LQKENI. This CDR3 spans 13 amino acids. The V end lost 0 bases, the J end lost 6 bases, and 9 bases lay between the germline ends. In DNA form, the CDR3 reads TGTGCCAGCTCACCACCAGGGGTAGGCGAGCAGTACTTC. It yields the protein CASSPPGVGEQYF.

The sample holds a few counts of this clonotype. The chain is built from TRBV20-1 and TRBJ2-7, with D perhaps TRBD1 or TRBD2 (5 bases each). Germline V gene data show CDR1 as DFQATT and CDR2 as SNEGSKA (reference sequence). The CDR3 extends over 14 amino acids. V lost 2 bases, J lost 3 bases, and 14 bases lay in between. CDR3 amino acids: CSARISGRNYEQYF. For the CDR3, the DNA is TGCAGTGCTAGAATCTCGGGACGGAACTACGAGCAGTACTTC.

This clonotype was picked up a small number of times. The chain is built from TRBV7-2 and TRBJ2-3; 10 bases agree with TRBD2. Germline trimming cut 4 bases from V and 2 bases from J; bases unmatched to any gene: 6. Germline CDR1 SGHTA, CDR2 FQGNSA. This CDR3 has 16 residues. CDR3: CASSSKLAGLTDTQYF. The CDR3 nucleotides are TGTGCCAGCAGCTCAAAACTAGCGGGACTCACAGATACGCAGTATTTT.

This clonotype was detected many times. V gene TRBV20-1 combines with J gene TRBJ2-7; D is unclear. The CDR3 is 14 amino acids. V was shortened by 5 bases and J by 6 bases, with 20 bases between the two germline ends. From germline, CDR1 is DFQATT and CDR2 SNEGSKA (reference sequence). CDR3 in DNA: TGCAGTGCTTCGGCCACGCCAGACCTCGGCGAGCAGTACTTC. It yields the protein CSASATPDLGEQYF.

The chain links TRBV5-1 to TRBJ1-4; 9 bases align to TRBD1. There are 15 residues in the CDR3. Trimming removed 3 bases from V and 8 bases from J; junction bases left unmatched: 8. Germline CDR1 and CDR2: SGHRS and YFSETQ. The CDR3 sequence: CASSSQGAIGEKLFF. The CDR3 DNA is TGCGCCAGCAGCTCACAGGGGGCGATAGGAGAAAAACTGTTTTTT.

This clonotype was recorded many times. This chain connects TRBV6-2 or TRBV6-3 to TRBJ2-2; D gene uncertain. This CDR3 is built from 12 residues. Germline CDR1 and CDR2: MNHEY and SVGEGT. Trimming stripped 6 bases from V and 6 bases from J, with 8 bases between. For the CDR3, the DNA is TGTGCCAGCAGCCTCTTTGCCGGGGAGCTGTTTTTT. The encoded protein is CASSLFAGELFF.